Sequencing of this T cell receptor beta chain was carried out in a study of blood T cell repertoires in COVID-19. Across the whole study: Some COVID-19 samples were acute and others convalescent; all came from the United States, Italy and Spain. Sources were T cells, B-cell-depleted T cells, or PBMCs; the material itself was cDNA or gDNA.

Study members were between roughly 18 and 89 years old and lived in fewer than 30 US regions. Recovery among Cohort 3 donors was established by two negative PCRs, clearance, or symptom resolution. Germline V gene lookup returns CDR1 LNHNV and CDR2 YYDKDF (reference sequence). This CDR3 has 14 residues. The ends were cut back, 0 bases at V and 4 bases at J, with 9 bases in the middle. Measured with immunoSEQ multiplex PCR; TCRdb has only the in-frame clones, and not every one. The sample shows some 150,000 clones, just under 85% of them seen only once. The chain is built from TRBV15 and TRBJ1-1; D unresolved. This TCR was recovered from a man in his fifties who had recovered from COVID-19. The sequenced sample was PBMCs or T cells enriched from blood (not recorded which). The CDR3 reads CATSRDGRGTEAFF. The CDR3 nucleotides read TGTGCCACCAGCAGAGATGGGCGGGGCACTGAAGCTTTCTTT.